The next 25 T cell receptor beta chains were all read from a single sample in a study of CXCR3-negative and CXCR3-positive naive CD8 T cells. These receptors' antigens are unknown. Preparation of TRB cDNA libraries relied on 5' RACE carrying UMI labels. TCRdb re-called the 5' RACE reads; one entry per CDR3 protein, DNA not given. The listing records around 150,000 distinct CDR3 sequences. Points from the study as a whole: Relative to CXCR3-negative naive cells, CXCR3-positive naive cells had more hydrophobic TRB CDR3s.

Material for sequencing was naive CXCR3+ CD8+ T cells from blood. As to subset: CD45RO-CCR7+CD27+CD95- naive CD8+ T cells expressing CXCR3 (TNR3+). These receptors originate from a human donor in good health. Some clones in this sample may be carry-over from other donors' samples.

The V gene is TRBV28, the J gene TRBJ2-7. From germline, CDR1 is MDHEN and CDR2 SYDVKM. This CDR3 has 14 residues. The CDR3 is CASSFQAEVYEQYF.

The rearrangement uses TRBV28 and TRBJ1-2; TCRdb proposes TRBD1, but this gene call is untestable without DNA. Looked up from germline, CDR1 is MDHEN and CDR2 is SYDVKM. There are 14 residues in the CDR3. The CDR3 loop is CASSFYRGVYGYTF.

The chain joins TRBV4-1 to TRBJ2-7; TCRdb reports TRBD1, a call that lacks DNA to check it against. This CDR3 is built from 15 residues. The germline V gene encodes CDR1 MGHRA and CDR2 YSYEKL. This CDR3 is CASSRGQGAKYEQYF.

The V and J genes are TRBV29-1 and TRBJ2-5; TCRdb picks TRBD1, but there is no DNA to check that call. Germline V gives CDR1 SQVTM, CDR2 ANQGSEA. This CDR3 is 17 amino acids long. The CDR3 region is CSVVPLSDTGKQETQYF.

V usage is TRBV29-1 and J usage is TRBJ2-7; TCRdb's D gene call, TRBD1, goes unchecked for lack of DNA. The germline CDR1 and CDR2 sequences are SQVTM and ANQGSEA. The CDR3 runs 13 residues. The CDR3 sequence: CSVEQGKSYEQYF.

This chain joins TRBV29-1 and TRBJ2-7; TCRdb designates TRBD2, a call that cannot be tested without DNA. There are 14 residues in the CDR3. CDR1 SQVTM and CDR2 ANQGSEA come from the germline V gene. This CDR3 reads CSVRGLAKTYEQYF.

This chain joins TRBV7-8 and TRBJ2-5; TCRdb outputs TRBD1, but without DNA this stays unchecked. Germline CDR1 is SGHVS and CDR2 is FQNEAQ. The CDR3 has 15 amino acids. The CDR3 spells CASTSKWDSQETQYF.

The J gene is TRBJ2-4, the V gene TRBV7-9; without DNA, the TCRdb call of TRBD1 cannot be checked. There are 16 residues in the CDR3. The germline gives CDR1 SEHNR, CDR2 FQNEAQ (reference sequence). The CDR3: CASSLTGQGAWDIQYF.

The chain recombines TRBV7-9 with TRBJ1-1. This CDR3 region has 17 residues. Germline values: CDR1 SEHNR, CDR2 FQNEAQ (reference sequence). CDR3 residues: CASSPHSSKVVNTEAFF.

The chain joins TRBV7-8 to TRBJ2-3; the D call of TRBD1 rests on TCRdb alone, since no DNA is present to check it. The germline gives CDR1 SGHVS, CDR2 FQNEAQ. This CDR3 region has 16 residues. This chain's CDR3 is CASSLIRTGAGDTQYF.

The chain uses TRBV7-3 and TRBJ2-1; TCRdb names TRBD2, which stays unverified in the absence of DNA. This CDR3 comprises 14 residues. Germline loops: CDR1 SGHTA, CDR2 FQGTGA. The CDR3 region is CASSAGLAGVEQFF.

The chain joins TRBV5-4 to TRBJ2-3. The germline V gene has CDR1 SGHNT and CDR2 YYREEE (reference sequence). CDR3 length equals 12 residues. This CDR3 is CASRDSTDTQYF. The full variable domain, with the rest looked up from reference TRBV5-4 and TRBJ2-3, is ETGVTQSPTHLIKTRGQQVTLRCSSQSGHNTVSWYQQALGQGPQFIFQYYREEENGRGNFPPRFSGLQFPNYSSELNVNALELDDSALYLCASRDSTDTQYFGPGTRLTVL.

The V gene is TRBV28, the J gene TRBJ2-7; TCRdb outputs TRBD1, but without DNA this stays unchecked. Per germline, CDR1 MDHEN and CDR2 SYDVKM. The CDR3 runs 17 residues. Here the CDR3 reads CASSLYSNRTGGYEQYF.

The chain employs TRBV5-5 and TRBJ1-1; TCRdb's D call, TRBD1, is unchecked because there is no DNA. CDR1 and CDR2 (germline): SGHKS, YYEKEE (reference sequence). The CDR3 is 16 residues long. The CDR3 loop reads CASSQARGAGNTEAFF.

The chain recombines TRBV7-9 with TRBJ2-2. Germline V lookup: CDR1 SEHNR, CDR2 FQNEAQ (reference sequence). This CDR3 is 12 amino acids long. CDR3 amino acids: CASSVGSGELFF. Using reference TRBV7-9 and TRBJ2-2 for the parts outside the CDR3, the full variable domain is DTGVSQNPRHKITKRGQNVTFRCDPISEHNRLYWYRQTLGQGPEFLTYFQNEAQLEKSRLLSDRFSAERPKGSFSTLEIQRTEQGDSAMYLCASSVGSGELFFGEGSRLTVL.

The rearrangement uses TRBV29-1 and TRBJ2-7. CDR1 and CDR2 (germline): SQVTM, ANQGSEA. This CDR3 is built from 12 residues. CDR3 protein: CSVDRKTYEQYF.

This chain connects TRBV4-2 to TRBJ2-7; TCRdb's D gene call, TRBD1, goes unchecked for lack of DNA. Germline lookup yields CDR1 LGHNA and CDR2 YNFKEQ. This CDR3 has 13 amino acids. This CDR3 is CASSGTRDREQYF.

J is TRBJ1-1 and V is TRBV7-9; no DNA is available, so the TRBD1 call from TCRdb remains unchecked. CDR1 is SEHNR and CDR2 is FQNEAQ in the germline V gene (reference sequence). The CDR3 runs to 13 residues. CDR3 region: CASSSSGTLEAFF.

V is TRBV7-8 and J is TRBJ2-7. CDR1 and CDR2 from the germline V gene are SGHVS and FQNEAQ. CDR3 length: 12 amino acids. CDR3 amino acids: CASSDHVDEQYF.

This sequence joins TRBV9 and TRBJ2-7. Looked up from germline, CDR1 is SGDLS and CDR2 is YYNGEE. This CDR3 is built from 11 residues. CDR3 protein: CASSVGHEQYF.

The chain couples TRBV7-3 to TRBJ2-2; TCRdb proposes TRBD1, but this gene call is untestable without DNA. Germline values: CDR1 SGHTA, CDR2 FQGTGA. The CDR3 length is 15 residues. CDR3 amino acids: CASRAGTGNTGELFF.

The chain is built from TRBV6-6 and TRBJ1-2. CDR1 and CDR2 (germline): MNHNY, SVGAGI (reference sequence). This CDR3 is 16 amino acids long. CDR3: CASSEQRLGANYGYTF.

The rearrangement links TRBV4-1 to TRBJ2-7; TCRdb proposes TRBD1, but this gene call is untestable without DNA. The germline CDR1 and CDR2 sequences are MGHRA and YSYEKL. This CDR3 comprises 17 residues. CDR3 residues: CASSQQPTGGVLNEQYF.

This chain links TRBV4-1 with TRBJ2-1; no DNA is available, so the TRBD1 call from TCRdb remains unchecked. The germline CDR1 and CDR2 sequences are MGHRA and YSYEKL. The CDR3 runs to 19 residues. The CDR3 loop reads CASSQDWDRGLTSNHEQFF.

The chain uses TRBV6-5 and TRBJ2-4. Germline CDR1 and CDR2: MNHEY and SVGAGI. The CDR3 spans 16 residues. CDR3 in amino acids: CASSYSSSLAKNIQYF.